The next 8 T cell receptor beta chains were all read from a single sample in a study of Ad26.COV2.S vaccination and SARS-CoV-2 variants. The treatment was: around 19 received Ad26.COV2.S at low or high dose, single or two shots; five or six received placebo; per-sample allocation not given. Repertoires come from day 63 after the first vaccine or placebo injection. Repertoires were generated with immunoSEQ multiplex PCR, while TCRdb's copy carries only in-frame clones and drops some. The table records around 450,000 clones, approximately 89% of them present only once. The source was peripheral blood, collected in a trial of Ad26.COV2.S vaccine versus placebo. These receptors all stem from a person aged 18 to 65 who received the Ad26.COV2.S COVID-19 vaccine or a placebo.

This clone has a single count. The V call is TRBV27, the J call TRBJ2-7; TRBD2 agrees at 7 bases. V was clipped by 2 bases and J by 0 bases; unmatched bases: 1. Germline values: CDR1 MNHEY, CDR2 SMNVEV (reference sequence). The CDR3 loop spans 14 amino acids. The CDR3 here is CASSLGRVSYEQYF. The CDR3 nucleotides are TGTGCCAGCAGTTTAGGGAGGGTCTCCTACGAGCAGTACTTC.

The chain joins TRBV20-1 to TRBJ2-3; 7 bases line up with TRBD2. The CDR3 has 16 residues. Germline V gene sequence: CDR1 DFQATT, CDR2 SNEGSKA (reference sequence). The ends lost 3 bases at V and 2 bases at J; junction bases unmatched: 11. CDR3 residues: CSASNRPSGYTDTQYF. The CDR3 nucleotides read TGCAGTGCTAGTAATAGGCCTAGCGGTTACACAGATACGCAGTATTTT.

As concerns this clone: At the DNA level, this CDR3 is encoded by other sequences in the same sample as well. As DNA, the CDR3 is TGTGCCAGCTCACCACGGGTCGACAGGAATTCACCCCTCCACTTT. Translated: CASSPRVDRNSPLHF. The rearrangement links TRBV18 to TRBJ1-6; a possible D gene is TRBD1 (6 bases). CDR3 length: 15 residues. Germline CDR1 reads KGHSH; CDR2 reads LQKENI. The germline V and J ends were trimmed by 1 base and 7 bases, with 11 bases remaining between them.

This chain links TRBV2 with TRBJ2-2, with D possibly TRBD2 on 7 matching bases. V lost 5 bases, J lost 3 bases, and 19 bases lay in between. CDR3 length equals 17 residues. Germline lookup yields CDR1 SNHLY and CDR2 FYNNEI. The CDR3 protein is CASSPLGAGAHTGELFF. In nucleotides, the CDR3 is TGTGCCAGCAGTCCTCTCGGGGCGGGGGCGCACACCGGGGAGCTGTTTTTT.

The rearrangement links TRBV5-1 to TRBJ2-2; 7 bases line up with TRBD1. Germline assignment: CDR1 SGHRS and CDR2 YFSETQ. There are 15 residues in the CDR3. Trimming removed 4 bases from V and 1 base from J; junction bases left unmatched: 4. This CDR3 reads CASSPGQLNTGELFF. CDR3 bases: TGCGCCAGCAGCCCGGGACAGCTGAACACCGGGGAGCTGTTTTTT.

This sequence joins TRBV5-6 and TRBJ1-1; D gene ambiguous. This CDR3 is 12 amino acids long. Germline CDR1 SGHDT, CDR2 YYEEEE. V was trimmed by 1 base and J by 0 bases, leaving 1 base between them. In nucleotides, the CDR3 is TGTGCCAGCAGCTTGATGAACACTGAAGCTTTCTTT. Residues: CASSLMNTEAFF. Looking up the rest from reference TRBV5-6 and TRBJ1-1 gives the full variable domain: DAGVTQSPTHLIKTRGQQVTLRCSPKSGHDTVSWYQQALGQGPQFIFQYYEEEERQRGNFPDRFSGHQFPNYSSELNVNALLLGDSALYLCASSLMNTEAFFGQGTRLTVV.

This sequence joins TRBV12-3 or TRBV12-4 and TRBJ1-2, with D possibly matching TRBD1 (6 bases). This CDR3 comprises 13 residues. With 5 bases removed from V and 2 bases from J, the gap between germline ends came to 9 bases. CDR3 DNA sequence: TGTGCCAGCAGTAGGACAGCAAACTATGGCTACACCTTC. Amino acids: CASSRTANYGYTF.

CDR3 DNA: TGTGCCAGCAGTGCTCAATCGTACGAGCAGTACGTC. Translation: CASSAQSYEQYV. The V call is TRBV2, the J call TRBJ2-7; D gene unclear. This CDR3 contains 12 residues. Germline V gene data show CDR1 as SNHLY and CDR2 as FYNNEI. The germline V and J ends were trimmed by 4 bases and 4 bases, with 8 bases remaining between them.